This T cell receptor beta chain was sequenced for a study of T cells in Graves' hyperthyroidism and ophthalmopathy. Overall study context: At the time of initial diagnosis and before any treatment, peripheral blood was collected.

RNA transcripts gave rise to amplified TCR beta CDR3 regions. The HTBI set primed first-round TCR CDR3 RT-PCR. A single record per CDR3 protein comes from TCRdb applying MiXCR to the multiplex PCR reads. Here the sample spans around 380,000 distinct CDR3 sequences, approximately 15% being singletons. This clonotype was seen at least ten times. This CDR3 comprises 14 residues. In germline, CDR1 is SGHRS, CDR2 YFSETQ. V was clipped by 4 bases and J by 5 bases, with 14 bases between them. The sequence was collected from a man aged 25 to 40 with Graves' hyperthyroidism that later progressed to Graves' ophthalmopathy. Sequenced input: blood. J is TRBJ2-3 and V is TRBV5-1; D perhaps matches TRBD1 (6 bases). CDR3 sequence reads: CASSNAGAGDTQYF. The DNA for the CDR3 is TGCGCCAGCAGCAATGCAGGGGCCGGAGATACGCAGTATTTT.